A selection of T cell receptor beta chains follows, all from one sample in a study of OX40 agonist ivuxolimab in advanced cancers. TCRdb keeps only in-frame clones here, not all; method: immunoSEQ multiplex PCR. The sample consists of tens of thousands of clones, just over 90% of them appearing once. The sample consisted of CD4+ or CD8+ T cells sorted from blood, taken in a trial of the OX40 agonist ivuxolimab. The receptors stem from an adult with an advanced solid tumor such as melanoma, head and neck, liver or kidney cancer. Each CDR3 is given with its conserved first and last residue. A D gene is named only where the DNA matches it firmly. The size of a clone is reported for some rows only, either as once, few or many, or as a class for expanded clones.

. . TRBJ2-6 TRBV11-3 TGTGCCAGCAGCTTATCCGGGGCCAACGTCCTGACTTTC CASSLSGANVLTF
. . TRBJ1-1 TRBV20-1 TGCAGTGCTAGTCTCTACACTGAAGCTTTCTTT CSASLYTEAFF
TRBD1 once TRBJ2-7 TRBV27 TGTGCCAGCAAATCCGGGACAGGGTGGGAGCAGTACTTC CASKSGTGWEQYF
. . TRBJ2-3 TRBV5-6 TGTGCCAGCAGGGCGGGGACAGATACGCAGTATTTT CASRAGTDTQYF
TRBD1 . TRBJ2-3 TRBV6-5 TGTGCCAGCAGTTACGGGACAGGCAGGGGAGATACGCAGTATTTT CASSYGTGRGDTQYF
. . TRBJ1-2 TRBV5-6 TGTGCCAGCAGCTTGGAGGGCCTCCCCTATGGCTACACCTTC CASSLEGLPYGYTF
. . TRBJ1-2 TRBV7-2 TGTGCCAGCAGCTTTCCAGGAGCCGGGGGCTACACCTTC CASSFPGAGGYTF
. once TRBJ2-1 TRBV5-4 TGTGCCAGCAGCCCCCGGGGGGCCTCCTATAGTTACAATGAGCAGTTCTTC CASSPRGASYSYNEQFF
TRBD2 . TRBJ2-4 TRBV4-1 TGCGCCAGCAGCCAAGGGGGAGAGGTAGCGGGGGAGACAAACATTCAGTACTTC CASSQGGEVAGETNIQYF
TRBD1 . TRBJ2-7 TRBV10-3 TGTGCCATCAGTGAAGGACAGGGGGCTTACGAGCAGTACTTC CAISEGQGAYEQYF
. once TRBJ1-1 TRBV27 TGTGCCAGCAGTTGGGGGGGAAGCACTGAAGCTTTCTTT CASSWGGSTEAFF
TRBD1 . TRBJ1-1 TRBV5-8 TGTGCCAGCAGCTTGAGGGGGCGAACTGAAGCTTTCTTT CASSLRGRTEAFF
. . TRBJ1-2 TRBV13 TGTGCCAGCAGTCTCCGGGAGCCATTGGACTATGGCTACACCTTC CASSLREPLDYGYTF
. . TRBJ1-1 TRBV15 TGTGCCACCAGCAGACTGAACACTGAAGCTTTCTTT CATSRLNTEAFF
TRBD2 . TRBJ2-1 TRBV5-1 TGCGCCAGCAGCGTAACAACTAGCGGGGGGGTGAATGAGCAGTTCTTC CASSVTTSGGVNEQFF
TRBD2 . TRBJ2-7 TRBV6-5 TGTGCCAGCAGTCCCCCGGGGGGCGAGCAGTACTTC CASSPPGGEQYF
TRBD1 . TRBJ1-4 TRBV5-1 TGCGCCAGCAGCCAGCCCCGGGACAGCCCCGGGGGAACTAATGAAAAACTGTTTTTT CASSQPRDSPGGTNEKLFF
TRBD1 . TRBJ1-6 TRBV25-1 TGTGCCAGCAGTGAATGGGGCCAGGGGGATAATTCACCCCTCCACTTT CASSEWGQGDNSPLHF
. few TRBJ1-1 TRBV20-1 TGCAGTACTGAGTTGAACACTGAAGCTTTCTTT CSTELNTEAFF
. . TRBJ2-2 TRBV4-1 TGCGCCAGCAGCCAAGAGGCCCACTCGAACACCGGGGAGCTGTTTTTT CASSQEAHSNTGELFF
. . TRBJ1-5 TRBV15 TGTGCCACCAGCTCTAGCAATCAGCCCCAGCATTTT CATSSSNQPQHF
. . TRBJ2-2 TRBV9 TGTGCCAGCAGCCTAGGACACACCGGGGAGCTGTTTTTT CASSLGHTGELFF
. . TRBJ2-3 TRBV5-1 TGCGCCAGCAGCTTGGGACAGGCCGGGGGGCTCACAGATACGCAGTATTTT CASSLGQAGGLTDTQYF
. . TRBJ1-4 TRBV19 TGTGCCAGTAGTATATATAGTGGGGAAAAACTGTTTTTT CASSIYSGEKLFF
. . TRBJ1-5 TRBV13 TGTGCCAGCAGCTTTGGGGAAGTCAATCAGCCCCAGCATTTT CASSFGEVNQPQHF
TRBD1 . TRBJ2-1 TRBV6-5 TGTGCCAGCAGTTTAACAGGGGGCTCCTACAATGAGCAGTTCTTC CASSLTGGSYNEQFF
. few TRBJ1-6 TRBV15 TGTGCCACCTCTTCTGAGGGCTCCTATAATTCACCCCTCCACTTT CATSSEGSYNSPLHF
TRBD1 . TRBJ2-2 TRBV9 TGTGCCAGCAGCGTTTCAACCGGGACAGAGAACACCGGGGAGCTGTTTTTT CASSVSTGTENTGELFF
TRBD1 once TRBJ1-4 TRBV29-1 TGCAGCGCTTACGGACAGGGCGCTAATGAAAAACTGTTTTTT CSAYGQGANEKLFF
TRBD1 once TRBJ1-2 TRBV6-7 TGTGCCAGCAGTGAACAGGGGAGGGATGGAGGCTACACCTTC CASSEQGRDGGYTF
. . TRBJ2-6 TRBV28 TGTGCCAGCAGTTTACTCGGGGTTTCCGGGGCCAACGTCCTGACTTTC CASSLLGVSGANVLTF
. few TRBJ1-1 TRBV7-9 TGTGCCAGCAGCCCCTCTCACATGAACACTGAAGCTTTCTTT CASSPSHMNTEAFF
TRBD1 . TRBJ1-6 TRBV7-2 TGTGCCAGCGGATGGACAGGGGGCTCCTATAATTCACCCCTCCACTTT CASGWTGGSYNSPLHF
. . TRBJ1-4 TRBV15 TGTGCCACCAGCAGAGACAGCAGTCCAACTAATGAAAAACTGTTTTTT CATSRDSSPTNEKLFF
. once TRBJ2-3 TRBV7-9 TGTGCCAGCAGCTTACTGGAAGGCCCCAAGGGGACAGATACGCAGTATTTT CASSLLEGPKGTDTQYF
. once TRBJ2-7 TRBV9 TGTGCCAGCAGCGCAGGAACCTACGAGCAGTACTTC CASSAGTYEQYF